These T cell receptor beta chains were read from a single sample in a study of graft-versus-host responses after intestinal transplantation. Produced via immunoSEQ multiplex PCR; TCRdb's table is partial and in-frame only. The repertoire has some 15,000 clones, about 83% of them found once; the top ten carry around 3.8%. The sequenced sample was ileum tissue, obtained 584 days after intestinal transplantation. These TCRs come from a human patient who received an intestinal transplant, so some T cells may come from the graft donor. CDR3s include the opening cysteine and the closing phenylalanine or tryptophan.

j_gene	v_gene	CDR3aa
TRBJ2-4	TRBV11-3	CASSLDAGSRNIQYF
TRBJ2-7	TRBV18	CASSPPGQEKYF
TRBJ2-7	TRBV28	CASSFMVGRGTYEQYF
TRBJ2-2	TRBV9	CASSVGGLNTGELFF
TRBJ2-1	TRBV4-2	CASSQDWATEQFF
TRBJ2-1	TRBV19	CASRLQGASNNEQFF
TRBJ1-1	TRBV5-1	CASSFTGGRDTEAFF
TRBJ1-1	TRBV11-2	CASSLRQSGMNTEAFF
TRBJ2-1	TRBV7-9	CASSPGFDEQFF
-	TRBV7-9	CASSSAMSEQYF
TRBJ2-5	TRBV14	CASSLPGQETQYF
TRBJ1-1	TRBV20-1	CSARNPREAFF
TRBJ2-3	TRBV12-5	CASGSPDRVTDTQYF
TRBJ2-7	TRBV7-6	CASSLDGGGADEQYF
TRBJ2-3	TRBV7-6	CASSLAFAGGNTQYF
TRBJ2-7	TRBV11-2	CASRPGRAGGSYEQYF
TRBJ2-3	TRBV18	CASSPRDRSTDTQYF
TRBJ2-3	TRBV7-9	CASSLSITDTQYF
TRBJ1-2	TRBV6-1	CASRIEQGVGYTF
TRBJ2-7	TRBV5-1	CASSSGTGRASEQYF
TRBJ2-3	TRBV7-9	CASSLDPADTQYF
-	TRBV18	CASSPGAKAYEQYF
TRBJ2-1	TRBV4-1	CASSPASGGPSSYNEQFF
TRBJ2-5	TRBV18	CASSPTGDQETQYF